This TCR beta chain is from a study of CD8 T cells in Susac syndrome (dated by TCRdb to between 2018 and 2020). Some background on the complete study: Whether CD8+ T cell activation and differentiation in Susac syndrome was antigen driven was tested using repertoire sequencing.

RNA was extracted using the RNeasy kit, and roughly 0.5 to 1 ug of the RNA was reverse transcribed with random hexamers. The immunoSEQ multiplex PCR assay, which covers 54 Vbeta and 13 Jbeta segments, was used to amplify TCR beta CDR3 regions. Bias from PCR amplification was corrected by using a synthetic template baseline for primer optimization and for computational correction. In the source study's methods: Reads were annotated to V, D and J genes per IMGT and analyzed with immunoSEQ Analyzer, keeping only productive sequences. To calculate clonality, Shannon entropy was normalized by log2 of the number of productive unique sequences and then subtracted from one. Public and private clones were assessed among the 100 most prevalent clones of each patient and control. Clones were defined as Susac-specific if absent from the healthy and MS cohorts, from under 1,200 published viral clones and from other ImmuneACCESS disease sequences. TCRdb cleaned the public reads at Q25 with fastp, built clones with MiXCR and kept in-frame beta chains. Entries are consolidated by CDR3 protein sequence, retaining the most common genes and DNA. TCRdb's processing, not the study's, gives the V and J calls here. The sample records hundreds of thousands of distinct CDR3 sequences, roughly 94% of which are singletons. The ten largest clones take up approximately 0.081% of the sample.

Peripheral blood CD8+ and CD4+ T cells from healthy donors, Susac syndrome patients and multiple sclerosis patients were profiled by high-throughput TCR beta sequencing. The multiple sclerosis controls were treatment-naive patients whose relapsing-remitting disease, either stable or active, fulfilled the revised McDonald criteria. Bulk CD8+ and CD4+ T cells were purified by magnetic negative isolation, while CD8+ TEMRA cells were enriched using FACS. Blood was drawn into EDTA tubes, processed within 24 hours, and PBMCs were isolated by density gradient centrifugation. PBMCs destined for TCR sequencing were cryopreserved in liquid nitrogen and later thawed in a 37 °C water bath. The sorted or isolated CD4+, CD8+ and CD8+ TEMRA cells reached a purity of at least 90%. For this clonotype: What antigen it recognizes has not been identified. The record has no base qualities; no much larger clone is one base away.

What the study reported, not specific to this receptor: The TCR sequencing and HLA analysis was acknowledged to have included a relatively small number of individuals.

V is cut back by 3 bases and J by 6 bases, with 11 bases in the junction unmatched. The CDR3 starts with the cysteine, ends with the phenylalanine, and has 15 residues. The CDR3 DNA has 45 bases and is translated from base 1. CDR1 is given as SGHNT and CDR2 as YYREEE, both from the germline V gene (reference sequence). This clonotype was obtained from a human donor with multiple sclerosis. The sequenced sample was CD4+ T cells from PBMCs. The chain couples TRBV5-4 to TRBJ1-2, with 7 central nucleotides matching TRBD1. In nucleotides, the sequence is TGTGCCAGCAGCTCTTTGACAGGGACACCGGATGGCTACACCTTC. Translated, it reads CASSSLTGTPDGYTF.